The 9 T cell receptor beta chains presented below share a single source sample, sequenced in a study of shared clonotypes between healthy human individuals. Assay used: immunoSEQ multiplex PCR; TCRdb lists only in-frame clones, some missing. The sample shows approximately 2.5 million clones, roughly 92% of them seen only once. The sample was naive CD4+ T cells sorted from blood. Subset reported: CD45RA+ positively selected. These receptors all stem from a man aged 18-30 years in good health.

This chain joins TRBV30 and TRBJ1-4; D is possibly TRBD1 (6 bases). Germline V gene lookup returns CDR1 GTSNPN and CDR2 SVGIG (reference sequence). Trimming stripped 2 bases from V and 8 bases from J, with 18 bases between. The CDR3 spans 15 residues. The CDR3 DNA follows: TGTGCCTGGAGTACAGGACAGCCATCACGGGAAAAACTGTTTTTT. Translated, it gives CAWSTGQPSREKLFF.

This chain connects TRBV28 to TRBJ1-2; the D is unclear. The V and J ends lost 5 bases and 4 bases respectively, with 8 bases between them. The germline gives CDR1 MDHEN, CDR2 SYDVKM. This CDR3 has 12 residues. CDR3 coding DNA: TGTGCCAGCAGTCCCGAGGTCTATGGCTACACCTTC. It codes for CASSPEVYGYTF.

V usage is TRBV9 and J usage is TRBJ2-7; unclear D gene. There are 15 residues in the CDR3. With 2 bases removed from V and 2 bases from J, the gap between germline ends came to 14 bases. CDR1 is SGDLS and CDR2 is YYNGEE in the germline V gene. CDR3 sequence reads: CASSVAPVDPYEQYF. In nucleotides, the CDR3 is TGTGCCAGCAGCGTGGCACCGGTAGACCCCTACGAGCAGTACTTC.

The chain links TRBV6-5 to TRBJ2-3; D is perhaps TRBD1 or TRBD2 (5 bases each). V was cut by 8 bases and J by 6 bases, with 12 bases left in between. Germline V CDR1 and CDR2: MNHEY, SVGAGI. The CDR3 has 12 residues. CDR3 region: CASDWGTDTQYF. CDR3 nucleotide sequence: TGTGCCAGCGATTGGGGGACGGATACGCAGTATTTT.

Concerning this clone itself: The same CDR3 also results from other DNA sequences found in this sample. The chain employs TRBV9 and TRBJ2-3; 11 nucleotides line up with TRBD1. The V gene's germline CDR1 is SGDLS and CDR2 YYNGEE. With 4 bases clipped from V and 4 bases from J, the junction kept 5 bases outside the gene matches. The CDR3 has 15 amino acids. The CDR3 region is CASSPDRGRADTQYF. CDR3 in DNA: TGTGCCAGCAGCCCGGACAGGGGGCGCGCAGATACGCAGTATTTT.

The chain links TRBV19 to TRBJ1-2; D remains ambiguous. V was shortened by 6 bases and J by 0 bases, with 14 bases between the two germline ends. Germline V gives CDR1 LNHDA, CDR2 SQIVND (reference sequence). This CDR3 has 15 residues. The CDR3 loop reads CASRIGSGANYGYTF. CDR3 bases: TGTGCCAGTAGAATTGGGAGCGGGGCTAACTATGGCTACACCTTC.

The rearrangement uses TRBV7-3 and TRBJ1-2; D is perhaps TRBD1 (6 bases). This CDR3 spans 14 amino acids. Germline lookup yields CDR1 SGHTA and CDR2 FQGTGA. The ends were cut back, 1 base at V and 4 bases at J, with 10 bases in the middle. The CDR3 reads CASSLNGGGYGYTF. CDR3 coding DNA: TGTGCCAGCAGCTTAAACGGGGGCGGCTATGGCTACACCTTC.

The genes are TRBV5-4 and TRBJ2-6; tentative D call: TRBD1 (5 bases). V lost 4 bases, J lost 0 bases, and 8 bases lay in between. The germline gives CDR1 SGHNT, CDR2 YYREEE (reference sequence). This CDR3 region has 15 residues. This chain's CDR3 is CASSAGFSGANVLTF. CDR3 DNA: TGTGCCAGCAGCGCAGGGTTCTCTGGGGCCAACGTCCTGACTTTC.

The chain is built from TRBV18 and TRBJ2-2; 10 nucleotides line up with TRBD2. The V and J ends lost 0 bases and 4 bases, in that order; junction bases with no gene match: 8. CDR3 length: 18 residues. Germline assignment: CDR1 KGHSH and CDR2 LQKENI. The CDR3 bases are TGTGCCAGCTCACCACCCTCTAGCGGGGGTTCTATCACCGGGGAGCTGTTTTTT. It codes for CASSPPSSGGSITGELFF.